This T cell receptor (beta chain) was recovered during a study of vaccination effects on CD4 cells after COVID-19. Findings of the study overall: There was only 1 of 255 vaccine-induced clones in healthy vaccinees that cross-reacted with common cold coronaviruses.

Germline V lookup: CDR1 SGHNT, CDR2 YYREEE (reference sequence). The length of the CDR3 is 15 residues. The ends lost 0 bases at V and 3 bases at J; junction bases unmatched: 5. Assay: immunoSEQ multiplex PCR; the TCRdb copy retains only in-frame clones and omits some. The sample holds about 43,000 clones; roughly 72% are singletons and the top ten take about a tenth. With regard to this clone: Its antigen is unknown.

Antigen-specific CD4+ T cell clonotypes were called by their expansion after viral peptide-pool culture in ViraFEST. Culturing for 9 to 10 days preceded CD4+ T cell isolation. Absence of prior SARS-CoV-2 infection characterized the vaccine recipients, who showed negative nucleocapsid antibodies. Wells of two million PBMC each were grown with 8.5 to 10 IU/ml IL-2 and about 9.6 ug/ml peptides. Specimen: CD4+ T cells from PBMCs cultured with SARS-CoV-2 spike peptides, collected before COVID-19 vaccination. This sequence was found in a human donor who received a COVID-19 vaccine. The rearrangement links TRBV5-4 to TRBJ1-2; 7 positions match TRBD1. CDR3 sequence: CASSLGQGRDYGYTF. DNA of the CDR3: TGTGCCAGCAGCTTGGGACAGGGAAGAGACTATGGCTACACCTTC.